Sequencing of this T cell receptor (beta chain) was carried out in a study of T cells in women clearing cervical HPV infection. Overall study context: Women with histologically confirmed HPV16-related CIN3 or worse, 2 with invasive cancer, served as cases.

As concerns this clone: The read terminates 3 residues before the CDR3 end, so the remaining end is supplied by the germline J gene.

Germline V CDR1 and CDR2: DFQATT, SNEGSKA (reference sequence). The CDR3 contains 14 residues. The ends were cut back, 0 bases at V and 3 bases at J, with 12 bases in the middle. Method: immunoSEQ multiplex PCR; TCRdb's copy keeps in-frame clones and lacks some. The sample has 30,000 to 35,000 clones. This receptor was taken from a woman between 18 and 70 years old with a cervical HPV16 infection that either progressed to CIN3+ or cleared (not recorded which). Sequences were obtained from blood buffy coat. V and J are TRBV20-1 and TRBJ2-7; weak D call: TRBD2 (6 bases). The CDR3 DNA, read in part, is TGCAGTGCTAGAGATCGGGGGACTTTCTACGAG. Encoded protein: CSARDRGTFYE. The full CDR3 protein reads CSARDRGTFYEQYF.